The rows below give T cell receptor beta chains drawn from one sample of a study of blood T cell repertoires in COVID-19. The method was immunoSEQ multiplex PCR; TCRdb's version includes in-frame clones alone and lacks a portion of them. This sample carries more than 300,000 clones, over 75% of them seen once, and the ten largest clones take about 4.2%. Input material: PBMCs or T cells enriched from blood (not recorded which). These receptors were collected from a man aged 25-40 years who had recovered from COVID-19. Each CDR3 is given with its conserved first and last residue. Fields, in order: J gene, clone size, V gene, D gene, CDR3 DNA, CDR3 protein. A D gene is named only where the DNA matches it firmly. The size entry is marked missing in some rows and otherwise reads once, few, many or a size class.

>TRBJ1-2|NA|TRBV29-1|NA
TGCAGCGTTGAAGATCGAGACAGGAGCCACTATGGCTACACCTTC
CSVEDRDRSHYGYTF
>TRBJ1-3|NA|TRBV6-5|NA
TGTGCCAGCAGTTTGGGGGGGGCTAAGGCTGGAAACACCATATATTTT
CASSLGGAKAGNTIYF
>TRBJ1-6|NA|TRBV9|TRBD1
TGTGCCAGCAGCGGGGGGACAGTAGATAATTCACCCCTCCACTTT
CASSGGTVDNSPLHF
>TRBJ1-2|NA|TRBV11-2|TRBD1
TGTGCCAGCAGCGAGTACGGGACAGACGCCTATGGCTACACCTTC
CASSEYGTDAYGYTF
>TRBJ2-7|NA|TRBV5-4|NA
TGTGCCAGCAGCTTCCCCGGGGTTTACGAGCAGTACTTC
CASSFPGVYEQYF
>TRBJ2-7|NA|TRBV7-2|NA
TGTGCCAGCAGCAGTGGACTACTCCCCTACGAGCAGTACTTC
CASSSGLLPYEQYF
>TRBJ2-2|NA|TRBV5-6|NA
TGTGCCAGCAGCCCCCGGACAGTCGGAAGAACCGGGGAGCTGTTTTTT
CASSPRTVGRTGELFF
>TRBJ2-7|NA|TRBV6-5|TRBD1
TGTGCCAGCAGTTCCGGGACAGTTGATTACTTC
CASSSGTVDYF
>TRBJ1-2|NA|TRBV18|TRBD1
TGTGCCAGCTCACCATTAATGGGACAGGAGGAGTATGGCTACACCTTC
CASSPLMGQEEYGYTF
>TRBJ2-1|NA|TRBV5-1|TRBD2
TGCGCCAGCTACGAAGGTAGCGGGAGATACAATGAGCAGTTCTTC
CASYEGSGRYNEQFF
>TRBJ2-3|once|TRBV6-5|NA
TGTGCCAGCAGTTACGCGGGAGATACGCAGTATTTT
CASSYAGDTQYF
>TRBJ2-1|NA|TRBV12-5|NA
TGTGCTAGTGGTTTGCGAGCATTGACTAGTGGATCCTACAATGAGCAGTTCTTC
CASGLRALTSGSYNEQFF
>TRBJ1-4|NA|TRBV11-3|TRBD1
TGTGCCAGCAGCCCCGGGACAGGGTATGAAAAACTGTTTTTT
CASSPGTGYEKLFF
>TRBJ2-1|NA|TRBV24-1|NA
TGTGCCACCAGTGATTTCGGGCAGGGTTGGGATGAGCAGTTCTTC
CATSDFGQGWDEQFF
>TRBJ2-2|once|TRBV14|TRBD1
TGTGCCAGCAGCTCCCCGGACAGGGATTGGGCCGGGGAGCTGTTTTTT
CASSSPDRDWAGELFF
>TRBJ1-6|NA|TRBV29-1|NA
TGCAGCGTTGGTGACCTAGGGGCGGCCCTCCACTTT
CSVGDLGAALHF
>TRBJ1-6|NA|TRBV11-3|NA
TGTGCCAGCAGCTTAAACTTGAATTCACCCCTCCACTTT
CASSLNLNSPLHF
>TRBJ1-3|NA|TRBV12-3/TRBV12-4|NA
TGTGCCAGCAGTTTAACTGGGCCAGAATATTTT
CASSLTGPEYF
>TRBJ1-5|few|TRBV19|NA
TGTGCCAGTAGTAGACCGGGGCGCAGGGGATTTGGTCAGCCCCAGCATTTT
CASSRPGRRGFGQPQHF
>TRBJ1-1|NA|TRBV5-5|TRBD1
TGTGCCAGCAACAGGGGCAACACTGAAGCTTTCTTT
CASNRGNTEAFF
>TRBJ1-1|NA|TRBV28|NA
TGTGCCAGCTCATCGACCGGGCCTGCTAGGGGGGCTTTCTTT
CASSSTGPARGAFF
>TRBJ1-2|NA|TRBV29-1|NA
TGCAGCGTCTGGGGGACGGGGGTCTATGGCTACACCTTC
CSVWGTGVYGYTF
>TRBJ1-5|NA|TRBV10-3|NA
TGTGCCATCAGCGAAGATGGGCCGAATCAGCCCCAGCATTTT
CAISEDGPNQPQHF
>TRBJ2-2|NA|TRBV6-2/TRBV6-3|NA
TGTGCCAGCACCCCGACAGGGAACACCGGGGAGCTGTTTTTT
CASTPTGNTGELFF
>TRBJ1-1|once|TRBV30|NA
TGTGCCTGGAGGACTTGGATGACCACTGAAGCTTTCTTT
CAWRTWMTTEAFF
>TRBJ2-3|NA|TRBV24-1|NA
TGTGCCACCAGTGATCGCCGGGGTACAGATACGCAGTATTTT
CATSDRRGTDTQYF
>TRBJ2-3|NA|TRBV5-1|TRBD2
TGCGCCAGCAGCTTGGTTGCCAGCGGGGAGGGAGATACGCAGTATTTT
CASSLVASGEGDTQYF
>TRBJ2-1|NA|TRBV5-1|TRBD2
TGCGCCAGCAGCTTCCCTACTAGCGGGGGGAATAATGAGCAGTTCTTC
CASSFPTSGGNNEQFF
>TRBJ1-2|NA|TRBV27|NA
TGTGCCAGCAGTGGGGGGGATCGGGCTCTCTCCTATGGCTACACCTTC
CASSGGDRALSYGYTF
>TRBJ2-3|few|TRBV27|NA
TGTGCCAGCAGTTTAATCCTACCCACAGATACGCAGTATTTT
CASSLILPTDTQYF
>TRBJ2-7|once|TRBV5-1|TRBD1
TGCGCCAGCAGCTTGGAAAGGGGGCGGTACGAGCAGTACTTC
CASSLERGRYEQYF
>TRBJ2-1|NA|TRBV7-2|TRBD2
TGTGCCAGCAGCTCGACTAGCGGGGGGGTGGATGAGCAGTTCTTC
CASSSTSGGVDEQFF
>TRBJ1-5|NA|TRBV3-1/TRBV3-2|NA
TGTGCCAGCAGCCCCCCGGCTAGATCTCCCCAGCATTTT
CASSPPARSPQHF
>TRBJ1-1|once|TRBV4-1|NA
TGCGCCAGCAGCTTTAGGACCGGGGGAGCTTTCTTT
CASSFRTGGAFF
>TRBJ1-4|NA|TRBV4-1|NA
TGCGCCAGCAGCCAAGTCCGAGGTGAAAAACTGTTTTTT
CASSQVRGEKLFF
>TRBJ2-7|NA|TRBV28|NA
TGTGCCAGCAGTTTAGAAGGAGTCTCCTACGAGCAGTACTTC
CASSLEGVSYEQYF
>TRBJ2-7|NA|TRBV6-5|TRBD2
TGTGCCAGCAGCTTGGGACTAGCGACCTCCTACGAGCAGTACTTC
CASSLGLATSYEQYF
>TRBJ1-2|once|TRBV7-9|TRBD1
TGTGCCAGCAGCCCGGGACAGGGGGGCGGCTACACCTTC
CASSPGQGGGYTF
>TRBJ2-5|NA|TRBV11-2|NA
TGTGCCAGCAGCCCTACCTTCCAGTACTTC
CASSPTFQYF
>TRBJ2-1|NA|TRBV5-4|TRBD2
TGTGCCAGCAGCTCGAATCCGGGACTAGACATCTACAATGAGCAGTTCTTC
CASSSNPGLDIYNEQFF
>TRBJ2-3|NA|TRBV24-1|TRBD1
TGTGCCACCAACGGACAGGGCACAGATACGCAGTATTTT
CATNGQGTDTQYF
>TRBJ2-2|NA|TRBV3-1/TRBV3-2|TRBD2
TGTGCCAGCAGCCTGCTACTAGCGGGGACCGGGGAGCTGTTTTTT
CASSLLLAGTGELFF
>TRBJ1-2|once|TRBV12-3/TRBV12-4|NA
TGTGCCAGCAGACAGGCGACCCTCTATGGCTACACCTTC
CASRQATLYGYTF
>TRBJ2-3|NA|TRBV5-1|NA
TGCGCCAGCAGCCTGCAGGGGCTTAGCACAGATACGCAGTATTTT
CASSLQGLSTDTQYF